This record looks at one TCR beta chain sequence and its context. Its recognized antigen is unknown. Base qualities are not provided; no much larger clone lies one nucleotide away. The cohort consisted of hundreds of healthy bone marrow donors. At the time of sampling, every cohort member was nominally healthy, though immune exposures that went unrecorded were likely present. The donor tested CMV seropositive, placing the donor among the 289 seropositive members of the cohort. A peripheral blood sample was provided by each donor, and peripheral blood mononuclear cells were used for TCR beta sequencing. The Qiagen DNeasy Blood Extraction Kit was used to extract genomic DNA from the blood cell samples. Preparation of the library involved the immunoSEQ multiplex PCR assay. For the multiplex PCR, a mixture combining 60 forward primers for TCR Vbeta segments and 13 reverse primers for TCR Jbeta segments was used. The CDR3 region of rearranged TCR beta genes was amplified from genomic DNA with a multiplex PCR assay. The amplified TCR beta libraries were sequenced on the Illumina HiSeq System as 87-base-pair reads. As for how the authors treated the data: A later analysis counted around 72 million unique TCR beta chains across the 550 to 700 repertoires, and roughly 9.9 million of these chains were shared by at least two donors. To remove PCR and sequencing errors, raw reads were error-corrected and collapsed into unique sequences using a nearest-neighbor algorithm that merged closely related sequences. CDR3 sequences were aligned to IMGT reference sequences to assign V, D and J gene segments. For a sequence to be retained, at least a six-nucleotide match to both a V gene segment and a J gene segment was required. Rearrangements were classified as productive when the CDR3 lacked stop codons and remained in frame with V and J, and all other rearrangements were classified as non-productive. Following IMGT convention, CDR3 was defined as the stretch from the second conserved V-encoded cysteine up to the conserved J-encoded phenylalanine. Sequences without an unambiguous match to a single V gene segment were excluded from the earlier analysis of about 600 of the donors. An earlier analysis of a few hundred of the donors called V segments functional above 56.7% productive rearrangements and segregating when the between-donor standard deviation exceeded 5%. A statistical classification framework was built to diagnose cytomegalovirus status from the catalog of TCR beta chain sequences. In a later analysis, TCR nucleotide sequences were compared against IMGT/GENE-DB human TR gene sequences so that V and J genes could be assigned. A later analysis assigned CDR3 sequences and most-parsimonious VDJ recombination scenarios with the TCRdist pipeline. In a later analysis, each TCR beta chain was defined by its CDR3 amino acid sequence together with its V-gene family, and reads lacking a unique V-gene family were excluded. To address suspected cross-contamination and a sequencing artifact, a later analysis removed 592 highly shared, low-generation-probability nucleotide sequences. In a later analysis, a clonal expansion index was calculated for each public chain from normalized within-repertoire ranks of inferred template counts. In a later analysis, generation probabilities were computed using a VDJ recombination model fitted to out-of-frame rearrangements, and the results were checked against IGoR. Hypergeometric tests were used in a later analysis to score TCR-TCR, TCR-HLA and TCR-CMV co-occurrence, with a repertoire-size bias correction applied to the TCR pairs. A later analysis estimated false discovery rates by permuting HLA or CMV assignments 20 times. A later analysis grouped co-occurring TCRs with DBSCAN, adding TCRdist sequence similarity when clustering within HLA-allele-positive subsets. Repertoires with fewer than 30,000 or more than 120,000 public chains were left out of co-occurrence clustering, as were a handful of repertoires with anomalous nucleotide sharing. Drawn from immuneACCESS, this table holds only the in-frame rearrangements with V and J called that TCRdb kept. Clones are partly lost; checked studies trace under half to an unresolved V gene and leave the rest unexplained. V, J and clone size derive from that table, while D and trimming were established from the DNA sequence. A total of 130,000 to 150,000 clones appear in this sample, roughly 78% of them only once. The top ten clonotypes cover less than 3.5% of the sample.

The sample belongs to a study of cytomegalovirus exposure and HLA in healthy donors (dated by TCRdb to about 2017). For the study in its entirety: According to an earlier analysis of around 600 of the donors, about 179 million T cells yielded 90 million to 140 million unique TCR beta sequences and about 300 Gb of sequence data. An early release covering roughly 640 HLA-typed donors comprised 250 to 350 gigabases of sequencing data and approximately 80 million unique TCR sequences. Among the approximately 400 genotyped donors, around 79% belonged to the genetic ancestry cluster associated with self-reported Caucasian donors. The study was designed to test whether signatures of past pathogen exposure could be identified by cataloging public T cell receptors. The T cell repertoires of around 670 subjects were profiled by immunosequencing and related to cytomegalovirus serostatus. In addition to the first cohort of 666 subjects, a separate validation cohort of 130 or so different subjects was used. The study combined high-throughput TCR immunosequencing, statistical association of individual TCRs with disease status, and machine learning to predict cytomegalovirus infection status. A later analysis re-analyzed previously published TCR beta repertoires from about 600 donors and added high-resolution HLA genotyping to study TCR occurrence patterns. Rather than using new phenotypic data, the later analysis identified candidate immune exposures from TCR beta sequences and from how often those sequences occurred across donors. An earlier analysis of approximately 500 of the donors applied high-throughput TCR beta sequencing to assess whether each TCR beta V gene segment acted as functional or pseudogenic. Donor age, sex, ethnicity and CMV serostatus were compiled alongside the repertoire data. In a later genetic analysis, genome-wide SNP genotypes for about 55% of the roughly 670 donors were used, and that subset was treated as a discovery cohort. All discovery cohort repertoires had been generated using a single sequencing platform. Both class I and class II loci were covered by HLA typing, at four-digit resolution. Typing coverage differed by locus: A, B, C, DRB1 and DQB1 were typed in roughly 629-630 donors, DQA1 in 522, DPA1 in around 580, and DPB1 in 400 to 490. Several DR-DQ haplotypes were treated as single units for association and clustering because of strong linkage in the cohort. Across around 400 genotyped donors of the cohort, an average of about 250,000 unique TCR beta nucleotide sequences per donor were sequenced, and roughly 18% of those sequences were non-productive. Summary of the overall study and its limitations: The earlier analysis of about 600 of the donors excluded some 15 rarely observed V segments, including chromosome 9 orphons, because counts were too low. In a later analysis, around 17,000 TCR beta sequences were associated with specific HLA alleles at a false discovery rate of 0.05. Strong co-occurrence of HLA alleles, especially DR and DQ, made assigning TCR associations to individual alleles difficult. Immune exposure information for the cohort was limited to CMV serostatus. Some IMGT-functional V segments, including TRBV6-2 and TRBV6-3, could not be distinguished by the 87-base-pair reads and were therefore excluded. A further reported finding was that TCR beta sequences accurately predicted the HLA-A and HLA-B alleles for most subjects in the first cohort. The classifier was reported to diagnose cytomegalovirus status with high specificity and sensitivity in both the original cohort and the validation cohort. Because HLA typing was unavailable for some donors at each locus, only the typed subset was used in association tests. Roughly uniform sequencing depth across donors was assumed in presence/absence analyses, although this assumption may not hold. The cohort was sequenced for TCR beta chains only, and without alpha or paired-chain data the features that could be detected were limited. A total of 150 or so TCR beta chains were listed by the study as associated with cytomegalovirus. In vitro tests confirmed that three of the cytomegalovirus-associated TCR beta chains recognize cytomegalovirus antigens. In a later analysis, the rate of TCR association differed among HLA loci, with DRB1 alleles having the most associated TCRs and HLA-C alleles having the fewest. Several of the top co-occurrence clusters appeared to be linked to parvovirus B19, influenza, CMV and Epstein-Barr virus, according to a later analysis. An association between a missense DCLRE1C variant and V-gene and J-gene trimming of TCR beta chains was found in a later genetic analysis and replicated in an independent cohort. Compared with equally common non-associated chains, HLA-associated TCR beta chains in a later analysis were more clonally expanded and had lower generation probabilities. The authors suggested that the approach could potentially be extended to other disease states and immunological phenotypes. Most CMV-associated TCR beta chains appeared to be HLA-restricted in a later analysis, and the HLA associations seemed to be driven largely by CMV exposure. Linkage disequilibrium might explain the correlated functional status among segregating V segments, but an unknown experimental factor could not be excluded. A cluster of highly shared sequence variants was judged likely to be a technical artifact of the sequencing pipeline. In an earlier analysis of about 540 of the donors, most TCR beta V segments were observed in productive rearrangements about 90% or about 30% of the time, broadly matching IMGT annotations. Compared with the roughly 670-donor mean, donors in an Asian-associated ancestry cluster had fewer N-insertions in productive TCRs, according to a later genetic analysis. While some public TCRs were present in many individuals, most TCR sequences turned up only very rarely across donors.

CDR1 and CDR2, per the germline V gene, are SGDLS and YYNGEE. The CDR3 sequence holds 13 residues, the cysteine and phenylalanine included. This entry keeps only the CDR3 DNA: 39 bases, framed from base 1. Trimming takes 4 bases from V and 5 bases from J, and the germline ends sit 12 bases apart. The sample was PBMCs. The TCR comes from a man in his forties in good health and CMV-seropositive. The chain links TRBV9 with TRBJ2-5, with the identity of the D gene unclear. In nucleotide form, the sequence is TGTGCCAGCAGCTCCACACCCCTGGAGACCCAGTACTTC. Translation gives CASSSTPLETQYF.